The 6 T cell receptor beta chains below come from one sample, sequenced in a study of human T cells and chemical hapten exposure (dated by TCRdb to the early 2020s). Total RNA was extracted from unfractionated whole blood collected in Tempus Blood RNA tubes. Library method: 5' RACE. Sequenced on an Illumina MiSeq. Using fastp at Q25 and MiXCR, TCRdb reprocessed the public reads and kept productive beta chains. Rows are unified per CDR3 protein, each entry keeping the most common DNA and genes. The table for this sample lists around 80,000 distinct CDR3 sequences; about 16% of them were counted only once. The ten largest clones take up 6.5% to 7% of the sample. The receptors here all came from a female donor in good health.

V and J are TRBV12-3 or TRBV12-4 and TRBJ1-5; D gene ambiguous. This CDR3 has 12 residues. Trimming shortened V by 3 bases and J by 7 bases, and 7 bases separated the two germline ends. CDR3 in amino acids: CASSLVDQPQHF. The CDR3 bases are TGTGCCAGCAGTTTGGTGGACCAGCCCCAGCATTTT.

This chain connects TRBV18 to TRBJ2-2; D uncertain. The CDR3 is 16 amino acids. The germline V gene encodes CDR1 KGHSH and CDR2 LQKENI. V shed 4 bases and J shed 3 bases, with 15 bases lying between them. CDR3 residues: CASSLSSYQDTGELFF. The DNA for the CDR3 is TGTGCCAGCTCACTTTCCTCTTACCAGGACACCGGGGAGCTGTTTTTT.

CDR3 loop: CSAGQDGGYTF. The CDR3 nucleotides read TGCAGCGCTGGACAGGACGGGGGCTACACCTTC. This sequence joins TRBV29-1 and TRBJ1-2; 7 nucleotides line up with TRBD1. Trimming removed 7 bases from V and 8 bases from J; junction bases left unmatched: 7. The CDR3 consists of 11 residues. Germline V gene lookup returns CDR1 SQVTM and CDR2 ANQGSEA.

This clonotype was found a few times. The junction does not match germline at one end; this may be a read error. The V and J genes are TRBV20-1 and TRBJ2-1; TRBD2 aligns across 12 bases. CDR1 and CDR2 from the germline V gene are DFQATT and SNEGSKA (reference sequence). The CDR3 extends over 14 amino acids. The CDR3 sequence: CSTRELAGGNEQFF. The CDR3 coding sequence is TGCAGTACTAGGGAACTAGCGGGAGGCAATGAGCAGTTCTTC.

The chain has TRBV7-9 and TRBJ2-5, with 8 bases identical to TRBD2. This CDR3 spans 17 amino acids. Germline CDR1 and CDR2: SEHNR and FQNEAQ (reference sequence). V shed 1 base and J 5 bases; nucleotides not matched to a gene: 12. The CDR3 sequence is CASSLGPGGQARETQYF. DNA for the CDR3: TGTGCCAGCAGCTTAGGTCCGGGGGGGCAGGCGCGGGAGACCCAGTACTTC.

This clonotype was seen a handful of times. This chain links TRBV20-1 with TRBJ1-3; D is unresolved. This CDR3 is built from 15 residues. Trimming stripped 3 bases from V and 1 base from J, with 13 bases between. The germline gives CDR1 DFQATT, CDR2 SNEGSKA (reference sequence). For the CDR3, the DNA is TGCAGTGCTAGGGCCAGTGGAACTTCTGGAAACACCATATATTTT. It yields the protein CSARASGTSGNTIYF.